Shown below are 17 T cell receptor beta chains from a single sample sequenced in a study of T-cell memory formation after mild COVID-19. TCRdb reprocessed the 5' RACE reads with MiXCR, giving one entry per CDR3 protein. The sample records 530,000 or so distinct CDR3 sequences, 17% being singletons. Sample: PBMCs or a T cell subset sorted from them (not recorded which). These receptors all stem from an adult woman who had mild COVID-19 (a few samples of this study predate the infection). Cell type and time point are not known.

The sample holds a few counts of this clonotype. CDR3 in DNA: TGCGCCAGCAGCCCGGGACTAAGCGGCATCACAGATACGCAGTATTTT. Amino acid sequence: CASSPGLSGITDTQYF. The chain combines TRBV4-1 with TRBJ2-3; TRBD2 aligns across 7 bases. The CDR3 totals 16 residues. The V and J ends lost 4 bases and 2 bases, in that order; junction bases with no gene match: 9. The germline V gene encodes CDR1 MGHRA and CDR2 YSYEKL.

The chain combines TRBV6-5 with TRBJ1-1; 7 nucleotides match TRBD1. The V segment lost 5 bases and the J segment 6 bases; nucleotides outside the gene matches: 9. Germline V gives CDR1 MNHEY, CDR2 SVGAGI. The CDR3 length is 14 residues. CDR3: CASSPGQVFAEAFF. As DNA, the CDR3 is TGTGCCAGCAGTCCTGGACAGGTGTTCGCTGAAGCTTTCTTT.

As to this clonotype: One end of the junction is discordant with germline, which a read error may explain. The J gene is TRBJ1-1, the V gene TRBV20-1, with 10 positions matching TRBD1. The CDR3 loop spans 15 amino acids. The V gene's germline CDR1 is DFQATT and CDR2 SNEGSKA (reference sequence). The CDR3 region has the DNA TGCAGTGCTACACAGGGGGCGACAGGGGGCCCGACCCCTGGTTTT. It encodes CSATQGATGGPTPGF.

The chain joins TRBV7-3 to TRBJ2-3; D gene unclear. Trimming pared 5 bases from V and 4 bases from J, leaving 19 bases between. This CDR3 is built from 16 residues. Germline values: CDR1 SGHTA, CDR2 FQGTGA. The CDR3 spells CASSPIPDLLPDTQYF. CDR3 DNA: TGTGCCAGCAGCCCAATTCCGGACCTACTCCCAGATACGCAGTATTTT.

This clonotype was seen more than once but under ten times. J is TRBJ2-3 and V is TRBV24-1; weak D call: TRBD1 (5 bases). The CDR3 is made up of 15 amino acids. Trimming cost V 4 bases and J 2 bases, with 12 bases left between them. CDR1 is KGHDR and CDR2 is SFDVKD in the germline V gene. The CDR3 sequence is CATSEAAGYTDTQYF. DNA for the CDR3: TGTGCCACCAGTGAGGCCGCAGGGTACACAGATACGCAGTATTTT.

The V call is TRBV4-1, the J call TRBJ2-1; 9 nucleotides agree with TRBD1. The germline CDR1 and CDR2 sequences are MGHRA and YSYEKL. Trimming took 4 bases from V and 4 from J; bases not matched to a gene: 5. The CDR3 runs to 15 residues. CDR3 amino acids: CASSLGQGLYNEQFF. DNA of the CDR3: TGCGCCAGCAGCCTCGGACAGGGGCTATACAATGAGCAGTTCTTC.

This clonotype was detected only a few times. V and J are TRBV4-2 and TRBJ1-2; D is possibly TRBD1 (5 bases). Germline CDR1 and CDR2: LGHNA and YNFKEQ. Trimming removed 0 bases from V and 8 bases from J, with 10 bases in between. The CDR3 covers 13 residues. CDR3 bases: TGTGCCAGCAGCCAAGAAGGGGTTAGCGGCTACACCTTC. It yields the protein CASSQEGVSGYTF.

This clonotype was counted a few times. This chain joins TRBV6-2 or TRBV6-3 and TRBJ2-7; 14 nucleotides match TRBD2. Germline V lookup: CDR1 MNHEY, CDR2 SVGEGT. The CDR3 runs 22 residues. Trimming at V came to 0 bases and at J to 0 bases, leaving 16 bases not matched to a gene. CDR3 DNA sequence: TGTGCCAGCAGTTACTCGATTGGGAAGACTAGCGGGAGGGCCTTTTACTCCTACGAGCAGTACTTC. Protein: CASSYSIGKTSGRAFYSYEQYF.

The J gene is TRBJ2-1, the V gene TRBV18, with 14 positions matching TRBD2. The CDR3 is 17 amino acids. Trimming removed 4 bases from V and 4 bases from J; junction bases left unmatched: 6. Germline-derived CDR1 and CDR2 are KGHSH and LQKENI. CDR3 sequence: CASSQGLAGVHYNEQFF. In DNA form, the CDR3 reads TGTGCCAGCTCACAGGGACTAGCGGGAGTACATTACAATGAGCAGTTCTTC.

The chain carries TRBV9 and TRBJ2-1; 13 nucleotides line up with TRBD2. CDR3 size: 14 residues. The V segment lost 6 bases and the J segment 8 bases; nucleotides outside the gene matches: 5. CDR1 and CDR2 (germline): SGDLS, YYNGEE. The CDR3 nucleotides are TGTGCCAGCAACCTCGGGACTAGCGGGGATGAGCAGTTCTTC. It is translated as CASNLGTSGDEQFF.

This clonotype is medium-sized by share. This chain connects TRBV12-3 or TRBV12-4 to TRBJ1-5; 8 bases are shared with TRBD1. There are 16 residues in the CDR3. With V trimmed by 2 bases and J by 6 bases, 9 bases remained unmatched. CDR3 amino acids: CASSLTTGVGFQPQHF. As DNA, the CDR3 is TGTGCCAGCAGTTTAACGACAGGGGTGGGGTTTCAGCCCCAGCATTTT.

This clonotype was detected a few times. This sequence joins TRBV7-2 and TRBJ2-5, with D possibly being TRBD2 (5 bases). Germline values: CDR1 SGHTA, CDR2 FQGNSA. Trimming took 1 base from V and 3 from J, leaving 12 bases between them. This CDR3 has 15 residues. For the CDR3, the DNA is TGTGCCAGCAGCTTAGTGCTAGCTCTAAAAGAGACCCAGTACTTC. It yields the protein CASSLVLALKETQYF.

This clonotype appeared many times. The genes are TRBV4-3 and TRBJ2-3; 9 nucleotides match TRBD2. Germline V CDR1 and CDR2: LGHNA, YSLEER. The CDR3 totals 15 residues. V lost 0 bases, J lost 10 bases, and 8 bases stayed unmatched. This CDR3 is CASSQDPSSGEAQYF. Here the CDR3 DNA reads TGCGCCAGCAGCCAAGACCCCTCTAGCGGGGAAGCGCAGTATTTT.

The V call is TRBV4-1, the J call TRBJ2-7; D call uncertain. V was shortened by 2 bases and J by 4 bases, with 12 bases between the two germline ends. Germline V lookup: CDR1 MGHRA, CDR2 YSYEKL. The CDR3 covers 14 residues. This CDR3 reads CASSQPAGDYEQYF. Here the CDR3 DNA reads TGCGCCAGCAGCCAACCCGCAGGAGATTACGAGCAGTACTTC.

The chain combines TRBV2 with TRBJ1-1, with TRBD1 as a possible D gene (6 bases). V lost 6 bases and J lost 3, with 17 bases in between. Germline CDR1 reads SNHLY; CDR2 reads FYNNEI. The CDR3 spans 15 residues. In DNA form, the CDR3 reads TGTGCCAGCAGCGAAAGGACAGACATGTACACTGAAGCTTTCTTT. Translation: CASSERTDMYTEAFF.

This clonotype has more than one count but fewer than ten. The V gene is TRBV30, the J gene TRBJ2-7; D remains unclear. Germline V gives CDR1 GTSNPN, CDR2 SVGIG (reference sequence). CDR3 length equals 12 residues. Trimming took 0 bases from V and 7 from J, leaving 10 bases between them. The CDR3 DNA follows: TGTGCCTGGAGTGTAATGGGGTGGGAGCAGTACTTC. Its translation: CAWSVMGWEQYF.

The J gene is TRBJ2-5, the V gene TRBV7-8; TRBD1 matches at 12 bases. Trimming at V came to 0 bases and at J to 2 bases, leaving 7 bases not matched to a gene. Germline lookup yields CDR1 SGHVS and CDR2 FQNEAQ. The CDR3 totals 18 residues. The CDR3 DNA is TGTGCCAGCAGCTTAGCGTGGGACAGGGGGCGCATGCAAGAGACCCAGTACTTC. It translates to CASSLAWDRGRMQETQYF.